The rows below give T cell receptor beta chains drawn from one sample of a study of vaccination effects on CD4 cells after COVID-19. Their target antigens are unknown. Only in-frame clones appear in the TCRdb table, and some are missing; sequencing was by immunoSEQ multiplex PCR. The sample includes around 35,000 clones, 60% to 80% of them seen just once. The sample in question was CD4+ T cells from PBMCs cultured with HCoV-OC43 spike peptides, obtained before COVID-19 vaccination. The origin of the receptors is a human donor who received a COVID-19 vaccine. Each CDR3 is given with its conserved first and last residue. The D gene is left open where the match is weak.

j_call d_call v_call cdr3_aa
TRBJ2-1 TRBD2 TRBV12-5 CASGYRSVAGERNEQFF
TRBJ2-1 - TRBV6-5 CASRRGVGVDEQFF
TRBJ2-6 - TRBV6-5 CASGLGVTGANVLTF
TRBJ2-2 - TRBV18 CASSPGREFTGELFF
TRBJ2-7 - TRBV6-1 CASSERGATIFEQYF
TRBJ1-6 - TRBV19 CASSIDRRNSPLHF
TRBJ1-1 - TRBV4-2 CASSRRGRNLTEAFF
TRBJ2-1 TRBD2 TRBV9 CASSLAGGYSAEQFF
TRBJ2-5 TRBD1 TRBV27 CASSVRGRETQYF
TRBJ2-5 - TRBV5-1 CASSLGTQASGTQYF
TRBJ2-6 - TRBV11-1 CASSLDRAGANVLTF
TRBJ2-7 TRBD1 TRBV7-9 CASSNARQGHEQYF
TRBJ1-5 TRBD1 TRBV27 CASSPTGGNQPQHF
TRBJ2-5 - TRBV5-1 CASSLGPQETQYF
TRBJ2-6 TRBD1 TRBV7-9 CASSHGQDGANVLTF
TRBJ1-1 - TRBV5-1 CASSATQGNTEAFF
TRBJ1-4 - TRBV4-2 CASSQEWGASEKLFF
TRBJ1-1 - TRBV9 CASSVALGRNTEAFF
TRBJ2-5 - TRBV20-1 CSASTSGGAETQYF
TRBJ2-1 - TRBV5-1 CASSVDSYNEQFF
TRBJ2-7 - TRBV14 CASSHPGTLSYEQYF
TRBJ1-5 - TRBV9 CASSVDMGRSQPQHF
TRBJ1-2 TRBD1 TRBV19 CASSADLRQGGGYTF
TRBJ1-5 - TRBV6-5 CASSPTGYGNQPQHF
TRBJ2-7 - TRBV6-5 CASSPDPYEQYF
TRBJ2-5 - TRBV7-2 CASSLAVPWERDQETQYF
TRBJ2-7 - TRBV29-1 CSVEDPYEQYF
TRBJ2-5 - TRBV7-9 CASSLRIRETQYF
TRBJ2-5 - TRBV7-9 CASSSAPRARQETQYF
TRBJ1-2 - TRBV6-5 CASRNAGVHTF
TRBJ1-2 - TRBV24-1 CATGEGGYYGYTF
TRBJ1-2 TRBD1 TRBV7-6 CASSLTYRTGVGGYTF
TRBJ2-7 TRBD2 TRBV6-5 CASSRTSGGSYEQYF
TRBJ2-1 TRBD2 TRBV9 CASSVAAGVMFF
TRBJ1-3 - TRBV7-8 CASTSISGNTIYF
TRBJ2-1 TRBD1 TRBV19 CASSIGQGTYNEQFF
TRBJ2-3 TRBD2 TRBV6-4 CASSGLAGAVDTQYF
TRBJ2-5 TRBD1 TRBV4-1 CASSPGQGSETQYF
TRBJ1-3 - TRBV7-6 CASSSWKEGRGNTIYF
TRBJ1-2 - TRBV10-2 CASRTDSYGYTF
TRBJ1-1 - TRBV3-1/TRBV3-2 CASSHRTTEAFF
TRBJ2-1 TRBD1 TRBV9 CASSGPLRGLTYNEQFF